The present T cell receptor beta chain was sequenced within a study of T cell repertoires in cytomegalovirus infection. Study-level background: Recently described HLA-C-restricted plus well-studied HLA-B-restricted CMV epitopes were used. It was the public TCR beta signatures that indicated both CMV infection and matching HLA type.

V was cut by 10 bases and J by 0 bases, with 25 bases left in between. This CDR3 region has 18 residues. The germline V gene encodes CDR1 ENHRY and CDR2 SYGVKD. Of note for this clonotype: Its specificity is not known.

MiXCR, run by TCRdb on the reads, gives a single entry per CDR3 protein. The sample records a few hundred thousand distinct CDR3 sequences, under 45% being singletons. Findings and limits, study-wide: Carriage of CMV together with the relevant HLA was identifiable through cumulative public TCR beta family frequency. Dominating the ex vivo response were HLA-C-restricted CMV-specific TCR beta clonotypes.

This material consisted of cultured PBMCs, taken from culture after CMV antigen stimulation. This TCR was recovered from a human donor in good health (CMV status not recorded). Some clones in this sample may be carry-over from other donors' samples. V is TRBV10-3 and J is TRBJ1-5; D might be TRBD1 (6 bases). In DNA form, the CDR3 reads TGTGCCACCGGGGCATGGACAGCCGAGGGTTATAGCAATCAGCCCCAGCATTTT. Amino acid sequence: CATGAWTAEGYSNQPQHF.